This TCR beta chain was identified in a study of T cells in Graves' hyperthyroidism and ophthalmopathy. For the study at large: Before any treatment, at initial diagnosis, peripheral blood was collected. General study results and limits: Blood also held most thyroid clonotypes expanded beyond 0.001. Ophthalmopathy stood apart from stable hyperthyroidism in a 13 V-J model. The model predicted ophthalmopathy a median around 6 months before onset.

The germline V and J ends were trimmed by 6 bases and 2 bases, with 6 bases remaining between them. The germline V gene encodes CDR1 SGHVS and CDR2 FQNEAQ. This CDR3 comprises 12 residues. This clonotype was found many times. The antigen remains unidentified. The CDR3 regions of TCR beta were amplified from RNA transcripts. The TCR CDR3 first-round RT-PCR relied on the HTBI primer set. One entry per CDR3 protein results from TCRdb running MiXCR on the multiplex PCR reads. This sample carries approximately 410,000 distinct CDR3 sequences, roughly 15% of them seen once, and the ten largest clones take approximately 13%.

This chain links TRBV7-8 with TRBJ2-3; D is uncertain. The receptor comes from a man aged 18 to 35 with Graves' ophthalmopathy. The sequenced sample consisted of blood. DNA for the CDR3: TGTGCCAGCAGTTACTTCACAGATACGCAGTATTTT. Residues: CASSYFTDTQYF.